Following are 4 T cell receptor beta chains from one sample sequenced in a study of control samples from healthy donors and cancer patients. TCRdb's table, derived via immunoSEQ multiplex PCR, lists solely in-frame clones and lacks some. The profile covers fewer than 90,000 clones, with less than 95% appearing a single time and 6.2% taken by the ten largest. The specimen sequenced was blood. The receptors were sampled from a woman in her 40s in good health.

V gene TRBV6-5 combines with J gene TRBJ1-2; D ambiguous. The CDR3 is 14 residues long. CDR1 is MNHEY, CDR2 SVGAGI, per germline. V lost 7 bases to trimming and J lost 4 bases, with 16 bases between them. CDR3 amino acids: CASKPGGWGYGYTF. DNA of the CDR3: TGTGCCAGCAAACCCGGAGGGTGGGGCTATGGCTACACCTTC.

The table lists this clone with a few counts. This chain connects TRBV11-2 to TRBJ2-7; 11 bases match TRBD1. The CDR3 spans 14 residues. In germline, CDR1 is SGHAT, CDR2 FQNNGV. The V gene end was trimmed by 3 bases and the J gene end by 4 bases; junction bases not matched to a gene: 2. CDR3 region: CASSLDRGQYEQYF. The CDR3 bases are TGTGCCAGCAGCTTGGACAGGGGGCAATACGAGCAGTACTTC. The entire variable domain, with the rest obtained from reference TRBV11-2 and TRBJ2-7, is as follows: EAGVAQSPRYKIIEKRQSVAFWCNPISGHATLYWYQQILGQGPKLLIQFQNNGVVDDSQLPKDRFSAERLKGVDSTLKIQPAKLEDSAVYLCASSLDRGQYEQYFGPGTRLTVT.

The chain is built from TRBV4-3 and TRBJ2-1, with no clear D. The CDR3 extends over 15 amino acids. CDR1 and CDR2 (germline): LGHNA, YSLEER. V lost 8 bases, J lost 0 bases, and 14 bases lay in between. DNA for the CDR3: TGCGCCAGCTTAGATCGGCCTAGCTCCTACAATGAGCAGTTCTTC. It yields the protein CASLDRPSSYNEQFF.

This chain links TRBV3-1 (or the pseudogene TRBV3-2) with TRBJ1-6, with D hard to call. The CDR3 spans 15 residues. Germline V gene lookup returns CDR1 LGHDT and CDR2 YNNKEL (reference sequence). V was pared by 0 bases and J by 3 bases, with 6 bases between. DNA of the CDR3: TGTGCCAGCAGCCAAGAGGGCCTCTATAATTCACCCCTCCACTTT. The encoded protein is CASSQEGLYNSPLHF.